This record covers a single T cell receptor (beta chain). Its antigen is currently unknown. Overall study findings and caveats: Tumor memory CD4+ T cell TCR gene usage clustered with blood and lymph node memory CD4+ cells and lymph node naive CD4+ cells.

This CDR3 is built from 11 residues. V shed 8 bases and J shed 6 bases, with 10 bases lying between them. Germline-derived CDR1 and CDR2 are ENHRY and SYGVKD. Semi-nested PCR with Nested Universal Primer A followed constant-region reverse priming of full-length variable regions. TCRdb analysed the 5' RACE reads with MiXCR anew, one entry per CDR3 protein. Here the sample spans 55,000 to 75,000 distinct CDR3 sequences, 30% being singletons. The sequence came from a female donor with breast cancer. The material sequenced was tumor-infiltrating naive CD4+ T cells sorted from the breast tumor. Subset noted: naive CD4+ T cells, CD4+CD45RA+CD25-. The rearrangement links TRBV10-3 to TRBJ1-1; D perhaps matches TRBD1 (5 bases). DNA of the CDR3: TGTGCCATCGGGACTTTCGCTGAAGCTTTCTTT. Amino acids: CAIGTFAEAFF.